These 13 T cell receptor beta chains originate from one sample sequenced in a study of beta chain features in type 1 diabetes. Reverse transcription of all isolated RNA meant that expressed TCRB transcripts were sequenced. Here immunoSEQ multiplex PCR was the method, and the copy in TCRdb shows in-frame clones only, minus some. The table has about 220,000 clones, approximately 11% seen once. Sequences were obtained from central memory CD4+ T cells from blood. These receptors originate from a man aged 18 to 30 in good health.

In its sample, this clone was seen a few times. The chain carries TRBV7-8 and TRBJ2-1; no firm D call. Between the trimmed V and J ends, which lost 6 bases and 0 bases, there was a span of 21 bases. CDR3 length equals 18 residues. Germline CDR1 is SGHVS and CDR2 is FQNEAQ. The DNA for the CDR3 is TGTGCCAGCAGTTTTGCACCCAGACTGGATGGCTCCTACAATGAGCAGTTCTTC. Its protein is CASSFAPRLDGSYNEQFF.

This clone has ten or more counts. The chain is built from TRBV7-2 and TRBJ1-2, with D perhaps matching TRBD1 (6 bases). With 7 bases removed from V and 2 bases from J, the gap between germline ends came to 14 bases. CDR3 length equals 14 residues. The germline gives CDR1 SGHTA, CDR2 FQGNSA. As DNA, the CDR3 is TGTGCCAGCACTCTCCGGGGGGCGAACTATGGCTACACCTTC. Its translation is CASTLRGANYGYTF.

This clone was observed a few times. The rearrangement joins TRBV5-4 to TRBJ2-3; no clear D gene. Deletions cut 3 bases from V and 3 bases from J, with 8 bases between. Looked up from germline, CDR1 is SGHNT and CDR2 is YYREEE (reference sequence). This CDR3 has 13 amino acids. The CDR3 DNA is TGTGCCAGCAGCTATGATCCAACAGATACGCAGTATTTT. Its protein product is CASSYDPTDTQYF.

This chain joins TRBV5-4 and TRBJ2-3; D gene unclear. V lost 0 bases and J 2 bases, leaving 7 bases between the germline ends. The CDR3 spans 14 residues. Germline CDR1 and CDR2: SGHNT and YYREEE (reference sequence). CDR3: CASSLEVYTDTQYF. The CDR3 DNA reads TGTGCCAGCAGCTTGGAAGTGTACACAGATACGCAGTATTTT.

In this sample, this clone turned up many times. The gene calls are TRBV11-2 and TRBJ2-1; 13 bases agree with TRBD2. This CDR3 has 15 amino acids. V shed 3 bases and J 9 bases; nucleotides not matched to a gene: 5. Germline V gene lookup returns CDR1 SGHAT and CDR2 FQNNGV. The CDR3 DNA is TGTGCCAGCAGCTTCACCGGACTAGCGGGAGCTGAGCAGTTCTTC. Protein: CASSFTGLAGAEQFF. The full variable domain, completed using reference TRBV11-2 and TRBJ2-1, is EAGVAQSPRYKIIEKRQSVAFWCNPISGHATLYWYQQILGQGPKLLIQFQNNGVVDDSQLPKDRFSAERLKGVDSTLKIQPAKLEDSAVYLCASSFTGLAGAEQFFGPGTRLTVL.

V and J are TRBV29-1 and TRBJ1-3, with 10 bases that match TRBD1. CDR3 size: 14 residues. Germline V gives CDR1 SQVTM, CDR2 ANQGSEA. Trimming cost V 6 bases and J 4 bases; bases outside gene matches: 6. The CDR3, as DNA: TGCAGCGTGAAGGGGACAGGGGACGGAAACACCATATATTTT. It yields the protein CSVKGTGDGNTIYF.

The chain uses TRBV11-1 and TRBJ2-3; 10 bases fit TRBD1. The CDR3 loop spans 17 amino acids. In germline, CDR1 is SGHAT, CDR2 FQDESV (reference sequence). Germline trimming cut 1 base from V and 9 bases from J; bases unmatched to any gene: 13. CDR3 sequence (DNA): TGTGCCAGCAGCTTAGTGATTGGAGGGACAGGGGCGGGGACGCAGTATTTT. Residues: CASSLVIGGTGAGTQYF.

This sequence joins TRBV11-1 and TRBJ1-2; D remains ambiguous. CDR3 length: 14 amino acids. The germline V gene encodes CDR1 SGHAT and CDR2 FQDESV (reference sequence). The ends were cut back, 0 bases at V and 4 bases at J, with 9 bases in the middle. CDR3 sequence (DNA): TGTGCCAGCAGCTTAGCGCCGGGTGGCTATGGCTACACCTTC. Its protein product is CASSLAPGGYGYTF.

This clone was counted a few times. The chain couples TRBV9 to TRBJ2-1; either TRBD1 or TRBD2 may fit D (6 bases each). V dropped 3 bases and J dropped 4 bases, with 14 bases sitting between them. The CDR3 covers 15 residues. The germline V gene encodes CDR1 SGDLS and CDR2 YYNGEE. The CDR3 loop reads CASSASGALYNEQFF. The CDR3, as DNA: TGTGCCAGCAGCGCGTCGGGGGCGCTTTACAATGAGCAGTTCTTC.

Details on this clone: At one end the junction does not follow the germline gene, possibly because of a read error. This chain links TRBV30 with TRBJ2-3; 9 nucleotides line up with TRBD2. Germline values: CDR1 GTSNPN, CDR2 SVGIG (reference sequence). This CDR3 region has 15 residues. CDR3 residues: CAWSVGSGSTDTQYF. The DNA for the CDR3 is TGTGCCTGGAGTGTAGGTAGCGGGAGCACCGATACGCAGTATTTT.

This clone was seen repeatedly, ten times or more. The J gene is TRBJ2-5, the V gene TRBV14; D gene uncertain. The V end was cut by 0 bases, the J end by 4 bases, with 6 bases between. Germline CDR1 SGHDN, CDR2 FVKESK. The CDR3 runs 13 residues. CDR3 nucleotide sequence: TGTGCCAGCAGCCAAGATTGGAGAGAGACCCAGTACTTC. Translated: CASSQDWRETQYF.

This clone was seen more than once but under ten times. The genes are TRBV11-2 and TRBJ1-4; D may be TRBD1 (6 bases). The CDR3 totals 14 residues. V was cut by 5 bases and J by 5 bases, with 12 bases left in between. Germline lookup yields CDR1 SGHAT and CDR2 FQNNGV. The CDR3 sequence is CASSRTGLNEKLFF. In nucleotides, the CDR3 is TGTGCCAGCAGCCGAACAGGGTTAAATGAAAAACTGTTTTTT. Drawing the rest from reference TRBV11-2 and TRBJ1-4, the complete variable domain is EAGVAQSPRYKIIEKRQSVAFWCNPISGHATLYWYQQILGQGPKLLIQFQNNGVVDDSQLPKDRFSAERLKGVDSTLKIQPAKLEDSAVYLCASSRTGLNEKLFFGSGTQLSVL.

The gene calls are TRBV5-6 and TRBJ2-1, with 8 positions matching TRBD2. This CDR3 has 15 residues. Germline CDR1 and CDR2: SGHDT and YYEEEE. V dropped 0 bases and J dropped 8; count of bases not matched to a gene: 7. CDR3 loop: CASSLDQREYHEQFF. CDR3 sequence (DNA): TGTGCCAGCAGCTTGGACCAGCGGGAGTATCATGAGCAGTTCTTC.